At least ten counts were recorded for the clone carrying this T cell receptor (beta chain). Its matching antigen is unknown. TCRdb reprocessed the reads with MiXCR, giving one entry per CDR3 protein. The sample shows 90,000 to 110,000 distinct CDR3 sequences, around 28% of them seen only once. This sample is part of a study of T cell repertoires in cytomegalovirus infection. Study-wide context: HLA-B-restricted CMV epitopes that are well studied, plus recently identified HLA-C-restricted ones, were used by the study. Both a matching HLA type and CMV infection were indicated by public TCR beta signatures.

Study results and caveats: Cumulated frequencies of public TCR beta families served to identify carriers of CMV plus the relevant HLA. Clonotypes of TCR beta that were HLA-C-restricted and CMV-specific dominated the ex vivo response.

V gave up 5 bases and J gave up 7 bases; unmatched junction bases: 11. The germline gives CDR1 LNHDA, CDR2 SQIVND (reference sequence). The CDR3 has 18 amino acids. Sequenced material: CD8+ T cells from cultured PBMCs, taken from culture after CMV antigen stimulation. The sequence was obtained from a human donor in good health (CMV status not recorded). Some clones in this sample may be carry-over from other donors' samples. V is TRBV19 and J is TRBJ2-2; 15 bases agree with TRBD2. The CDR3 sequence: CASSAGLAGGPVGGELFF. The CDR3 bases are TGTGCCAGTAGTGCGGGACTAGCGGGGGGTCCGGTCGGCGGGGAGCTGTTTTTT.